The 16 T cell receptor beta chains in this list originate from one sample, sequenced in a study of T cell changes during pregnancy in multiple sclerosis. The data were produced by immunoSEQ multiplex PCR, yet TCRdb's version contains in-frame clones alone and is incomplete. The sample has 80,000 to 95,000 clones; over 90% are singletons. The sequenced sample was peripheral blood, obtained in the second trimester of pregnancy. These receptors were taken from a female donor with multiple sclerosis, enrolled in a pregnancy study.

CDR3 region: CASSTPTGTGYAEAFF. CDR3 coding DNA: TGTGCCAGCAGTACGCCGACCGGGACAGGGTATGCTGAAGCTTTCTTT. This rearrangement joins TRBV6-6 to TRBJ1-1; TRBD1 matches at 9 bases. Germline V lookup: CDR1 MNHNY, CDR2 SVGAGI (reference sequence). The CDR3 has 16 amino acids. Losses at the gene ends were 5 bases for V and 6 bases for J; bases not matched to a gene: 13.

J is TRBJ1-1 and V is TRBV16, with 11 bases aligning to TRBD1. The V segment lost 4 bases and the J segment 5 bases; nucleotides outside the gene matches: 6. The CDR3 consists of 15 residues. Germline CDR1 reads KGHSY; CDR2 reads FQNENV. DNA for the CDR3: TGTGCCAGCAGCCTACCAGGGACAGGGGGGACTGAAGCTTTCTTT. Translating gives CASSLPGTGGTEAFF.

The J gene is TRBJ2-1, the V gene TRBV7-3; D is perhaps TRBD2 (7 bases). The CDR3 has 16 residues. The ends were cut back, 1 base at V and 10 bases at J, with 20 bases in the middle. From germline, CDR1 is SGHTA and CDR2 FQGTGA. The CDR3 loop reads CASSLIRDVWGGEQFF. DNA for the CDR3: TGTGCCAGCAGCTTAATTAGGGATGTCTGGGGGGGCGAGCAGTTCTTC.

The V and J genes are TRBV14 and TRBJ1-1, with 9 bases that match TRBD1. The junction had 5 bases not matched to a gene; V was cut back by 2 bases and J by 4 bases. CDR3 length equals 15 residues. Germline V gene sequence: CDR1 SGHDN, CDR2 FVKESK. CDR3 sequence: CASSQPQGALTEAFF. CDR3 sequence (DNA): TGTGCCAGCAGCCAACCACAGGGGGCTCTCACTGAAGCTTTCTTT. Using reference TRBV14 and TRBJ1-1 for the parts outside the CDR3, the full variable domain is EAGVTQFPSHSVIEKGQTVTLRCDPISGHDNLYWYRRVMGKEIKFLLHFVKESKQDESGMPNNRFLAERTGGTYSTLKVQPAELEDSGVYFCASSQPQGALTEAFFGQGTRLTVV.

The rearrangement uses TRBV6-1 and TRBJ1-2, with D uncertain. V was shortened by 4 bases and J by 6 bases, with 12 bases between the two germline ends. The CDR3 has 13 amino acids. CDR1 is MNHNS, CDR2 SASEGT, per germline. CDR3 DNA sequence: TGTGCCAGCAGTGCCGGAGGACCCAATGGCTACACCTTC. It yields the protein CASSAGGPNGYTF.

The V and J genes are TRBV11-2 and TRBJ2-7, with 7 bases lining up with TRBD1. Germline V CDR1 and CDR2: SGHAT, FQNNGV. J was trimmed by 2 bases and V by 1 base; bases with no gene match: 8. The CDR3 sequence is 16 residues long. The DNA for the CDR3 is TGTGCCAGCAGCTTAGGCCGAATAGGACAGGCCTACGAGCAGTACTTC. Translating gives CASSLGRIGQAYEQYF.

The V call is TRBV29-1, the J call TRBJ1-2, with TRBD1 as a possible D gene (6 bases). This CDR3 region has 13 residues. CDR1 is SQVTM, CDR2 ANQGSEA, per germline. V lost 2 bases, J lost 4 bases, and 11 bases lay in between. Here the CDR3 DNA reads TGCAGCGTTGAAATGACAGGAACCTATGGCTACACCTTC. Amino acids: CSVEMTGTYGYTF.

The count of this clone is one. V and J are TRBV6-6 and TRBJ1-2, with a tentative D call TRBD1 (6 bases). Trimming removed 0 bases from V and 8 bases from J, with 19 bases in between. CDR1 and CDR2 (germline): MNHNY, SVGAGI (reference sequence). The CDR3 spans 16 residues. The DNA of the CDR3 is TGTGCCAGCAGTTACTCGCGGGTCGAGGGGGAAGCAGGCTACACCTTC. Translated: CASSYSRVEGEAGYTF.

This sequence joins TRBV6-5 and TRBJ2-7; TRBD2 aligns across 7 bases. The length of the CDR3 is 14 residues. The germline CDR1 and CDR2 sequences are MNHEY and SVGAGI. J was trimmed by 1 base and V by 3 bases; bases with no gene match: 3. This CDR3 reads CASSYLGGSYEQYF. The CDR3 coding sequence is TGTGCCAGCAGTTATCTGGGGGGGTCCTACGAGCAGTACTTC.

The chain carries TRBV7-6 and TRBJ1-3; 7 nucleotides align to TRBD1. V lost 3 bases and J lost 0; bases outside the gene matches: 2. Germline CDR1 and CDR2: SGHVS and FNYEAQ. This CDR3 is built from 15 residues. The CDR3 DNA sequence: TGTGCCAGCAGCTTTAGGGACAGCTCTGGAAACACCATATATTTT. It specifies CASSFRDSSGNTIYF.

The genes are TRBV30 and TRBJ1-2, with a weak D call TRBD1 (5 bases). There are 14 residues in the CDR3. The germline gives CDR1 GTSNPN, CDR2 SVGIG (reference sequence). The V end was cut by 7 bases, the J end by 1 base, with 16 bases between. CDR3: CASSSPGRNYGYTF. CDR3 bases: TGTGCCTCCTCTTCGCCAGGGCGTAACTATGGCTACACCTTC. Drawing the rest from reference TRBV30 and TRBJ1-2, the complete variable domain is SQTIHQWPATLVQPVGSPLSLECTVEGTSNPNLYWYRQAAGRGLQLLFYSVGIGQISSEVPQNLSASRPQDRQFILSSKKLLLSDSGFYLCASSSPGRNYGYTFGSGTRLTVV.

This chain links TRBV5-1 with TRBJ2-7, with 7 bases aligning to TRBD1. The CDR3 totals 14 residues. Looked up from germline, CDR1 is SGHRS and CDR2 is YFSETQ. V was clipped by 9 bases and J by 2 bases; unmatched bases: 11. CDR3 sequence reads: CATSSRDRTYEQYF. In nucleotides, the CDR3 is TGCGCCACCTCAAGCCGGGACAGAACCTACGAGCAGTACTTC.

The chain is built from TRBV28 and TRBJ2-7, with D possibly matching TRBD1 (7 bases). V lost 6 bases, J lost 0 bases, and 27 bases lay in between. The CDR3 spans 19 residues. From germline, CDR1 is MDHEN and CDR2 SYDVKM. Here the CDR3 reads CASRASGGSRSDLSYEQYF. In DNA form, the CDR3 reads TGTGCCAGCAGAGCCTCAGGGGGGAGCCGTAGCGACCTCTCCTACGAGCAGTACTTC.

For this clone: The junction departs from the called germline gene at one end, perhaps through a read error. The chain links TRBV29-1 to TRBJ2-1; weak D call: TRBD2 (6 bases). Germline assignment: CDR1 SQVTM and CDR2 ANQGSEA. The length of the CDR3 is 15 residues. For the CDR3, the DNA is TGCAGCAGCGGGTTAGGCAGGGTGACCTACGATGAGCAGTTCTTC. It encodes CSSGLGRVTYDEQFF.

This chain links TRBV5-4 with TRBJ1-1; D is ambiguous. V was clipped by 1 base and J by 1 base, with 8 bases between them. The CDR3 sequence is 14 residues long. From germline, CDR1 is SGHNT and CDR2 YYREEE (reference sequence). CDR3 amino acids: CASSLINSNTEAFF. DNA of the CDR3: TGTGCCAGCAGCTTGATTAATTCGAACACTGAAGCTTTCTTT.

This chain links TRBV9 with TRBJ2-5; 8 bases are shared with TRBD1. With 0 bases clipped from V and 4 bases from J, the junction kept 5 bases outside the gene matches. The germline gives CDR1 SGDLS, CDR2 YYNGEE. The CDR3 sequence is 15 residues long. The CDR3 DNA reads as TGTGCCAGCAGCGTAGACGCCAGGGGGCCAGAGACCCAGTACTTC. This translates into CASSVDARGPETQYF.